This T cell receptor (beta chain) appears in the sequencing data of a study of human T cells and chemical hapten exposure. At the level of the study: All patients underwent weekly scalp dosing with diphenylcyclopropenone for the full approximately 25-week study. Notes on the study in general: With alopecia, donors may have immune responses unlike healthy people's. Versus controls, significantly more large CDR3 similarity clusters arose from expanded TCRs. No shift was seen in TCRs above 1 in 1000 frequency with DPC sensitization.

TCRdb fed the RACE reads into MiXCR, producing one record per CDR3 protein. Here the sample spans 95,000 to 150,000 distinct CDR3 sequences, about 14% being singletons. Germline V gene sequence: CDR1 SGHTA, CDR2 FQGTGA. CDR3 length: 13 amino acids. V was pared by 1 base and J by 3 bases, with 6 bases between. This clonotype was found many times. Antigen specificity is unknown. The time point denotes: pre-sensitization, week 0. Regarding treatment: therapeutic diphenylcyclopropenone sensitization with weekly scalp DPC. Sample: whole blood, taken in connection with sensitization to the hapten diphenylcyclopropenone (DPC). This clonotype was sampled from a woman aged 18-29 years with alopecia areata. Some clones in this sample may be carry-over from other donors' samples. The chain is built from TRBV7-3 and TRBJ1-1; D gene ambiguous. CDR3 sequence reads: CASSLMGYTEAFF. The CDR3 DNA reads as TGTGCCAGCAGCTTAATGGGATACACTGAAGCTTTCTTT.